Presented here are 29 T cell receptor beta chains from one specimen sequenced in a study of T cells in Graves' hyperthyroidism and ophthalmopathy. Amplification targeted TCR beta CDR3 regions from RNA transcripts. During a first-round RT-PCR of the TCR CDR3, the HTBI primer set was used. TCRdb processed the multiplex PCR reads anew with MiXCR; each CDR3 protein has one entry. Of 550,000 to 700,000 distinct CDR3 sequences listed, roughly 50% are singletons. The specimen was peripheral blood or thyroid tissue (not recorded which). The receptor set was obtained from an adult woman with Graves' disease, either hyperthyroidism or ophthalmopathy (not recorded which).

In this sample, this clonotype turned up many times. The CDR3 DNA follows: TGTGCCAGTAGTACCCAACGGGCCCGAAACTCGGGAGAGACCCAGTACTTC. The encoded protein is CASSTQRARNSGETQYF. V and J are TRBV19 and TRBJ2-5; D not resolved. CDR1 and CDR2 from the germline V gene are LNHDA and SQIVND (reference sequence). V lost 4 bases and J 4 bases, leaving 22 bases between the germline ends. This CDR3 has 17 residues.

The genes are TRBV24-1 and TRBJ1-2; possible D gene TRBD1, 5 bases. Germline CDR1 and CDR2: KGHDR and SFDVKD. V was clipped by 4 bases and J by 6 bases, with 11 bases between them. This CDR3 is 13 amino acids long. This chain's CDR3 is CATSEWGRDGYTF. The CDR3, as DNA: TGTGCCACCAGTGAATGGGGGAGAGATGGCTACACCTTC.

The chain joins TRBV28 to TRBJ1-1; the D is unclear. The CDR3 loop spans 16 amino acids. Germline V gives CDR1 MDHEN, CDR2 SYDVKM. With 7 bases removed from V and 0 bases from J, the gap between germline ends came to 18 bases. The chain's CDR3 is CASTPVPFSMNTEAFF. CDR3 in DNA: TGTGCCAGCACCCCGGTTCCCTTTAGTATGAACACTGAAGCTTTCTTT.

V is TRBV11-2 and J is TRBJ2-3; D possibly corresponds to TRBD1 (5 bases). The germline V gene has CDR1 SGHAT and CDR2 FQNNGV. V was shortened by 6 bases and J by 1 base, with 5 bases between the two germline ends. CDR3 length equals 12 residues. The CDR3 is CASRQGTDTQYF. The CDR3 coding sequence is TGTGCCAGCAGACAGGGCACAGATACGCAGTATTTT. Together with reference TRBV11-2 and TRBJ2-3, the CDR3 gives the full variable domain: EAGVAQSPRYKIIEKRQSVAFWCNPISGHATLYWYQQILGQGPKLLIQFQNNGVVDDSQLPKDRFSAERLKGVDSTLKIQPAKLEDSAVYLCASRQGTDTQYFGPGTRLTVL.

The chain is built from TRBV7-9 and TRBJ2-7; 12 bases are a match to TRBD2. The end of the DNA is better explained by TRBJ2-5, so the J call may be wrong. Germline V gene sequence: CDR1 SEHNR, CDR2 FQNEAQ (reference sequence). This CDR3 region has 15 residues. CDR3 protein: CASSLWTSGIETQYF. The DNA of the CDR3 is TGTGCCAGCAGCCTCTGGACTAGCGGGATAGAGACCCAGTACTTC.

This clonotype showed up many times. The chain employs TRBV24-1 and TRBJ2-7; 9 nucleotides agree with TRBD1. The CDR3 is 14 residues long. Germline CDR1 KGHDR, CDR2 SFDVKD. The junction had 7 bases not matched to a gene; V was cut back by 9 bases and J by 2 bases. The CDR3 nucleotides read TGTGCCACCGCCCCGGGACAGGGCACCTACGAGCAGTACTTC. It translates to CATAPGQGTYEQYF.

V is TRBV7-9 and J is TRBJ2-2; D may be TRBD1 (7 bases). CDR1 and CDR2 from the germline V gene are SEHNR and FQNEAQ (reference sequence). V was shortened by 5 bases and J by 7 bases, with 23 bases between the two germline ends. CDR3 size: 17 residues. The CDR3 here is CASSPKETGTGGGELFF. In DNA, the CDR3 is TGTGCCAGCAGCCCGAAGGAGACAGGGACTGGCGGCGGGGAGCTGTTTTTT.

This clonotype was seen at least ten times. The junction and the germline gene differ at one end; a read error may be behind it. The chain recombines TRBV7-7 with TRBJ2-2; D remains ambiguous. In germline, CDR1 is SSHAT, CDR2 FNYEAQ (reference sequence). The CDR3 totals 13 residues. The CDR3 reads CASSRQNTGELFF. The DNA of the CDR3 is TGTGCTAGCAGCCGTCAGAACACCGGGGAGCTGTTTTTT.

V and J are TRBV15 and TRBJ1-1, with D possibly matching TRBD1 (5 bases). The V gene's germline CDR1 is LNHNV and CDR2 YYDKDF (reference sequence). This CDR3 has 14 residues. The V end lost 4 bases, the J end lost 14 bases, and 23 bases lay between the germline ends. The CDR3 nucleotides read TGTGCCACCAGCAAGACTAGCGGGACGAATGAGCAGTTCTTT. It yields the protein CATSKTSGTNEQFF.

Concerning this clonotype: This sequence may be a read error, since a much larger clone differs from it by one base. The genes are TRBV6-5 and TRBJ1-6; maybe TRBD1 (5 bases). The CDR3 consists of 15 residues. V lost 2 bases, J lost 8 bases, and 13 bases lay in between. Looked up from germline, CDR1 is MNHEY and CDR2 is SVGAGI. The CDR3 here is CASSYGFAGHSPLHF. The CDR3 DNA follows: TGTGCCAGCAGTTACGGGTTCGCGGGGCATTCACCCCTCCACTTT.

This clonotype showed up many times. CDR3 loop: CASSRSGTQYF. The DNA for the CDR3 is TGTGCCAGCAGCCGCTCAGGGACCCAGTACTTC. This rearrangement joins TRBV27 to TRBJ2-5; D remains ambiguous. This CDR3 has 11 amino acids. V dropped 6 bases and J dropped 7 bases, with 9 bases sitting between them. Germline V gives CDR1 MNHEY, CDR2 SMNVEV (reference sequence).

The rearrangement uses TRBV7-3 and TRBJ2-5; D unresolved. There are 15 residues in the CDR3. Germline V gives CDR1 SGHTA, CDR2 FQGTGA. V lost 2 bases and J 5 bases, leaving 15 bases between the germline ends. CDR3 nucleotides: TGTGCCAGCAGCTTATCCGGGCCCCGGTCCGAGACCCAGTACTTC. Residues: CASSLSGPRSETQYF.

Many counts were recorded for this clonotype. The CDR3 nucleotides are TGTGCCAGCAGTTGGGGGGGACAGGGAGGCTACACCTTC. It is translated as CASSWGGQGGYTF. The chain has TRBV12-3 or TRBV12-4 and TRBJ1-2; 9 bases map to TRBD1. The CDR3 consists of 13 residues. The ends lost 4 bases at V and 8 bases at J; junction bases unmatched: 5.

J is TRBJ2-7 and V is TRBV20-1; 9 bases are a match to TRBD2. The V gene end was trimmed by 6 bases and the J gene end by 6 bases; junction bases not matched to a gene: 15. Germline CDR1 reads DFQATT; CDR2 reads SNEGSKA (reference sequence). The CDR3 has 15 residues. The CDR3 DNA reads as TGCAGTGCCCCTCCTAGGGGAAGCGGGGGGCGCGAGCAGTACTTC. It translates to CSAPPRGSGGREQYF.

The rearrangement joins TRBV7-3 to TRBJ2-5, with D unclear. V dropped 4 bases and J dropped 8 bases, with 20 bases sitting between them. Per the germline V gene, CDR1 is SGHTA and CDR2 is FQGTGA. The CDR3 loop spans 15 amino acids. Written as DNA, the CDR3 is TGTGCCAGCAGCTCAACGCGAGGCTTTGTGGGAACCCAGTACTTC. It specifies CASSSTRGFVGTQYF.

The chain is built from TRBV11-2 and TRBJ2-7, with TRBD1 identical over 10 bases. Germline V gives CDR1 SGHAT, CDR2 FQNNGV. The CDR3 covers 15 residues. V dropped 2 bases and J dropped 2; count of bases not matched to a gene: 3. DNA for the CDR3: TGTGCCAGCAGCTTATGGGGACAGGGGCCCTACGAGCAGTACTTC. Translating gives CASSLWGQGPYEQYF. Combining the CDR3 with reference TRBV11-2 and TRBJ2-7 gives the whole variable domain EAGVAQSPRYKIIEKRQSVAFWCNPISGHATLYWYQQILGQGPKLLIQFQNNGVVDDSQLPKDRFSAERLKGVDSTLKIQPAKLEDSAVYLCASSLWGQGPYEQYFGPGTRLTVT.

This clonotype was seen repeatedly, ten times or more. The rearrangement uses TRBV9 and TRBJ1-2; D possibly corresponds to TRBD1 (5 bases). CDR3 length: 13 residues. Trimming removed 5 bases at V and 2 bases at J, with 10 bases between. Germline CDR1 SGDLS, CDR2 YYNGEE. The chain's CDR3 is CASSVAGNYGYTF. DNA for the CDR3: TGTGCCAGCAGTGTTGCAGGGAACTATGGCTACACCTTC.

The chain joins TRBV29-1 to TRBJ1-2; D may be TRBD1 (6 bases). This CDR3 contains 12 residues. In germline, CDR1 is SQVTM, CDR2 ANQGSEA. V lost 1 base and J lost 4, with 7 bases in between. CDR3 sequence: CSVEGGGYGYTF. The CDR3 coding sequence is TGCAGCGTTGAAGGAGGGGGCTATGGCTACACCTTC.

The V call is TRBV24-1, the J call TRBJ2-5; maybe TRBD2 (6 bases). Germline CDR1 reads KGHDR; CDR2 reads SFDVKD. CDR3 length: 15 amino acids. The DNA of the CDR3 is TGTGCTAGAGATTTAGGGTGGAGGGAACTGGAGACCCAGTACTTC. It is translated as CARDLGWRELETQYF.

In this sample, this clonotype turned up many times. The chain employs TRBV15 and TRBJ1-1, with TRBD1 as a possible D gene (5 bases). The CDR3 sequence is 13 residues long. Trimming removed 5 bases from V and 9 bases from J, with 16 bases in between. Per the germline V gene, CDR1 is LNHNV and CDR2 is YYDKDF (reference sequence). CDR3 coding DNA: TGTGCCACCAGCCTGCTGGGGACGAAGAAAGCTTTCTTT. Amino acid sequence: CATSLLGTKKAFF.

The J gene is TRBJ1-5, the V gene TRBV7-9; D remains unclear. The CDR3 consists of 11 residues. With 8 bases removed from V and 11 bases from J, the gap between germline ends came to 13 bases. CDR1 is SEHNR and CDR2 is FQNEAQ in the germline V gene (reference sequence). Here the CDR3 DNA reads TGTGCCAGCGGATTCGACGGGACCCAGCATTTT. It codes for CASGFDGTQHF.

The genes are TRBV2 and TRBJ1-5; D not certain. The V end lost 8 bases, the J end lost 0 bases, and 11 bases lay between the germline ends. Germline V lookup: CDR1 SNHLY, CDR2 FYNNEI. This CDR3 is built from 14 residues. CDR3 nucleotides: TGTGCCAGCGCCTCCTCGGATAGCAATCAGCCCCAGCATTTT. It yields the protein CASASSDSNQPQHF.

This clonotype appeared a single time. The rearrangement joins TRBV4-1 to TRBJ1-3; D is undetermined. The CDR3 spans 15 residues. Germline CDR1 MGHRA, CDR2 YSYEKL. Trimming shortened V by 1 base and J by 0 bases, and 7 bases separated the two germline ends. CDR3 bases: TGCGCCAGCAGCCAAGTGGGGAACTCTGGAAACACCATATATTTT. This gives the protein CASSQVGNSGNTIYF.

This clonotype showed up just a few times. The V gene is TRBV25-1, the J gene TRBJ2-5, with D perhaps given as TRBD1 or TRBD2 (5 bases each). Deletions cut 2 bases from V and 5 bases from J, with 12 bases between. The germline CDR1 and CDR2 sequences are MGHDK and SYGVNS. CDR3 length equals 14 residues. The CDR3 here is CASSEPGWGETQYF. In DNA form, the CDR3 reads TGTGCCAGCAGTGAACCGGGATGGGGGGAGACCCAGTACTTC. Full variable domain (remainder filled in from reference TRBV25-1 and TRBJ2-5): EADIYQTPRYLVIGTGKKITLECSQTMGHDKMYWYQQDPGMELHLIHYSYGVNSTEKGDLSSESTVSRIRTEHFPLTLESARPSHTSQYLCASSEPGWGETQYFGPGTRLLVL.

This clonotype has more than one count but fewer than ten. V is TRBV2 and J is TRBJ1-5; 10 bases are shared with TRBD2. Judging by the DNA end, TRBJ2-3 fits better; the J call may be wrong. Germline CDR1 SNHLY, CDR2 FYNNEI. This CDR3 comprises 15 residues. The CDR3 DNA sequence: TGTGCCAGCAGAGGACTAGCGGCCCTCACAGATACGCAGTATTTT. It encodes CASRGLAALTDTQYF.

As for this clonotype: This may come from a read error, since a much larger clone is one base off. V gene TRBV16 combines with J gene TRBJ1-2; 11 bases line up with TRBD1. The germline CDR1 and CDR2 sequences are KGHSY and FQNENV. V gave up 4 bases and J gave up 7 bases; unmatched junction bases: 8. The CDR3 length is 15 residues. The CDR3 nucleotides read TGTGCCAGCAGCCCCTGGACAGGGGGCGTGGGTGGCTACACCTTC. Translating it yields CASSPWTGGVGGYTF.

This clonotype was counted a few times. The gene calls are TRBV30 and TRBJ1-1, with D perhaps TRBD1 (6 bases). V shed 5 bases and J shed 0 bases, with 19 bases lying between them. CDR3 length: 16 residues. Germline assignment: CDR1 GTSNPN and CDR2 SVGIG (reference sequence). DNA for the CDR3: TGTGCCTGGGCGAACAGGGTTGGTTTCGTGAACACTGAAGCTTTCTTT. Amino acids: CAWANRVGFVNTEAFF. Using reference TRBV30 and TRBJ1-1 for the parts outside the CDR3, the full variable domain is SQTIHQWPATLVQPVGSPLSLECTVEGTSNPNLYWYRQAAGRGLQLLFYSVGIGQISSEVPQNLSASRPQDRQFILSSKKLLLSDSGFYLCAWANRVGFVNTEAFFGQGTRLTVV.

Ten or more counts support this clonotype. The gene calls are TRBV20-1 and TRBJ1-2; the D is unclear. CDR3 size: 14 residues. Trimming shortened V by 3 bases and J by 7 bases, and 18 bases separated the two germline ends. Germline V gene lookup returns CDR1 DFQATT and CDR2 SNEGSKA (reference sequence). This chain's CDR3 is CSARAGYQEGGYTF. The CDR3 DNA sequence: TGCAGTGCTAGGGCGGGATACCAGGAGGGTGGCTACACCTTC.

This clonotype turned up a few times. The chain joins TRBV19 to TRBJ1-1, with D unresolved. The CDR3 is made up of 13 amino acids. V gave up 6 bases and J gave up 6 bases, with 14 bases separating them. CDR1 and CDR2 from the germline V gene are LNHDA and SQIVND (reference sequence). CDR3 bases: TGTGCCAGTAGACTGACAAATCAGGCTGAAGCTTTCTTT. Its translation is CASRLTNQAEAFF.